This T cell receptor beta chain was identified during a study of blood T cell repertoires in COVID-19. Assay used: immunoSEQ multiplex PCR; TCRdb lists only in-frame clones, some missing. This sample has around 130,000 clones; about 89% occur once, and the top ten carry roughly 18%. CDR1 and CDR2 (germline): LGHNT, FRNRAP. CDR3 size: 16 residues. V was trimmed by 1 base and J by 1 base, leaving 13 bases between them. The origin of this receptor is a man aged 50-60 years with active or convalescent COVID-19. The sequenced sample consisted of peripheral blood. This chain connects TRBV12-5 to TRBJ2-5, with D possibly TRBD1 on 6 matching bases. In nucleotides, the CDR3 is TGTGCTAGTGGTTTGGCCGGACAGTATAGCCAAGAGACCCAGTACTTC. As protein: CASGLAGQYSQETQYF.